At least ten counts were recorded for the clone carrying this TCR beta chain. This record comes from a study of Graves' ophthalmopathy and Graves' hyperthyroidism. Amplification of the TCR beta CDR3 regions used RNA transcripts (as template). RT-PCR with HTBI primers came first, then second-round multiplex PCR. TCRdb reprocessed the multiplex PCR reads with MiXCR, giving one entry per CDR3 protein. This repertoire shows about 400,000 distinct CDR3 sequences, around 18% found once; its top ten account for 1.5% to 2%. In germline, CDR1 is MDHEN, CDR2 SYDVKM. Trimming took 7 bases from V and 2 from J, leaving 17 bases between them. This CDR3 spans 15 amino acids.

The clonotype was recovered from a young woman with Graves' ophthalmopathy. Sequencing was performed on peripheral blood. The gene calls are TRBV28 and TRBJ1-1; D gene uncertain. CDR3 nucleotides: TGTGCCAGCACCGCGGACGGCGCAATTAACACTGAAGCTTTCTTT. Translating gives CASTADGAINTEAFF.